This TCR beta chain was observed in a study of identical twins. TCRdb reprocessed the 5' RACE reads with MiXCR, giving one entry per CDR3 protein. There are some 500,000 distinct CDR3 sequences in the sample; 20% to 25% occur only once, and about 0.91% lies in the top ten. This CDR3 comprises 13 residues. Trimming left V 0 bases short and J 7 bases short, with 11 bases between. The germline CDR1 and CDR2 sequences are DFQATT and SNEGSKA (reference sequence). This sample was shared with a second study, whose subject was T cells expressing NK-cell markers. Turning to that study: According to the study, TCR beta repertoires originated from sorted CD3+CD56+NKG2C+, CD3+CD56+NKG2C- and CD3+CD56-NKG2C+ T cells. Evidence did not settle whether expanded NKG2C+ T cell clones targeted HCMV.

The chain joins TRBV20-1 to TRBJ2-3; possibly TRBD2 for D (5 bases). The clonotype originates from a woman aged 18-29 years in good health. The specimen sequenced was CD4+ T cells sorted from blood. The CDR3 sequence: CSARDLRAHTQYF. The CDR3 coding sequence is TGCAGTGCTAGAGACCTGAGGGCCCATACGCAGTATTTT.